This TCR beta chain was captured by sequencing in a study of T cell responses to AZD1222 COVID-19 vaccine. Whole-study findings and limits: Clonal diversity was possibly underestimated; the donors were predominantly white British and more often female. Unmutated variant regions are reportedly targeted by nearly half of spike-specific TCRs.

About this clone itself: Antigen specificity is unknown.

From germline, CDR1 is SGHAT and CDR2 FQNNGV. Trimming removed 5 bases from V and 4 bases from J, with 8 bases in between. This CDR3 is built from 12 residues. This table comes from immunoSEQ multiplex PCR, and its TCRdb copy is limited to in-frame clones, with some not included. The data show about 120,000 clones, about 91% seen once. The chain links TRBV11-2 to TRBJ1-2; D unresolved. This TCR derives from an adult in good health. The input for sequencing was peripheral blood, taken on day 0 of AZD1222 vaccination. In DNA, the CDR3 is TGTGCCAGCAGCCGAACGAGCTATGGCTACACCTTC. Translated: CASSRTSYGYTF. Based on the CDR3 plus reference TRBV11-2 and TRBJ1-2, the full variable domain is EAGVAQSPRYKIIEKRQSVAFWCNPISGHATLYWYQQILGQGPKLLIQFQNNGVVDDSQLPKDRFSAERLKGVDSTLKIQPAKLEDSAVYLCASSRTSYGYTFGSGTRLTVV.